Sequencing of this TCR beta chain was carried out in a study of beta chain features in type 1 diabetes. Background on the study: Healthy donors and patients showed comparable age, gender and cell yields.

This clone showed up just a few times. Its target is not known. Expressed TCRB transcripts were sequenced because the isolated RNA had all been reverse transcribed beforehand. Assay: immunoSEQ multiplex PCR; the TCRdb copy retains only in-frame clones and omits some. The sample shows approximately 470,000 clones, approximately 31% of them seen only once. CD4+ naive, central memory, regulatory and stem cell-like memory cells were sorted via CD45RO/CCR7/CD25/CD127/CD95/CD27. Broader study findings: More deletions and fewer insertions at VDJ junctions were seen in type 1 diabetes patients.

The CDR3 loop spans 11 amino acids. Germline V gene sequence: CDR1 SGHNT, CDR2 YYREEE (reference sequence). Deletions cut 3 bases from V and 6 bases from J, with 4 bases between. The source is a man between 18 and 35 years old in good health. Sequencing input: naive CD4+ T cells from blood. The chain employs TRBV5-4 and TRBJ2-1; no firm D call. The CDR3 region has the DNA TGTGCCAGCAGCTCAGCCAATGAGCAGTTCTTC. The encoded protein is CASSSANEQFF.